This TCR beta chain was observed in a study of cytomegalovirus exposure and HLA in healthy donors. Findings and caveats of the study: Most of the TCR beta V segments (in an earlier analysis) were productive either about 90% or about 30% of the time. Beyond CMV serostatus, there was no information to go on about immune exposure. In a later analysis, V- and J-gene trimming of beta chains associated with a DCLRE1C missense variant, replicated independently.

As concerns this clone: What it recognizes is unknown.

This PCR relied on a set of 60 Vbeta primers and 13 Jbeta primers. Measured with immunoSEQ multiplex PCR; TCRdb has only the in-frame clones, and not every one. The profile shows 150,000 to 200,000 clones, 80% of them singletons. The material sequenced was PBMCs. This clonotype was sampled from a man younger than 40 in good health and CMV-seropositive.

CDR3 amino acids: CASSPWDRGQFF. CDR3 nucleotide sequence: TGTGCCAGCAGCCCCTGGGACAGGGGGCAGTTCTTC. J is TRBJ2-1 and V is TRBV7-8; 10 bases match TRBD1. The CDR3 spans 12 residues. Germline V gives CDR1 SGHVS, CDR2 FQNEAQ. The junction had 4 bases not matched to a gene; V was cut back by 5 bases and J by 12 bases.